This T cell receptor (beta chain) was sequenced for a study of blood T cell repertoires in COVID-19. Assay used: immunoSEQ multiplex PCR; TCRdb lists only in-frame clones, some missing. The sample records roughly 160,000 clones, 80% to 85% being singletons. The J segment lost 4 bases and the V segment lost 2 bases, leaving 7 bases of the junction unmatched. The CDR3 is made up of 15 amino acids. The germline V gene encodes CDR1 SGHRS and CDR2 YFSETQ. The sample comprised peripheral blood. This chain joins TRBV5-1 and TRBJ1-2, with 8 bases identical to TRBD1. This clonotype was sampled from a man in his 70s with active or convalescent COVID-19. The CDR3 here is CASSFRQGLGYGYTF. CDR3 coding DNA: TGCGCCAGCAGCTTCCGACAGGGGCTAGGCTATGGCTACACCTTC.